A selection of T cell receptor beta chains follows, all from one sample in a study of T-cell reconstitution after alpha-beta-depleted transplantation in children. TCRdb reprocessed the PCR reads via MiXCR and lists one record per CDR3 protein. The table lists around 72,000 distinct CDR3 sequences, 4% to 5% of them singletons. The sequencing here drew on PBMCs, mostly from graft donor cells, taken 180 days after TCRalphabeta/CD19-depleted stem cell transplant. All receptors derive from a boy younger than two who had a stem cell transplant for acute myeloid leukemia, so the T cells may come from the graft donor. The CDR3 runs from the conserved cysteine through the conserved F or W. A D gene is named only where the DNA matches it firmly. Some rows mark clone size as missing; the rest say once, few, many or name a class of expanded clone.

D	V	size	J	CDR3	DNA
-	TRBV5-1	-	TRBJ1-1	CASREEGTEAFF	TGCGCCAGCAGGGAAGAGGGCACTGAAGCTTTCTTT
-	TRBV12-3/TRBV12-4	many	TRBJ1-2	CASSLSVRGSRHPGGYTF	TGTGCCAGCAGTTTAAGTGTCAGGGGATCGCGACATCCCGGTGGCTACACCTTC
TRBD2	TRBV28	many	TRBJ2-5	CASSLWTSGVKETQYF	TGTGCCAGCAGTTTGTGGACTAGCGGGGTAAAAGAGACCCAGTACTTC
TRBD1	TRBV20-1	many	TRBJ1-1	CSAGNQQGGAFF	TGCAGTGCTGGAAACCAACAGGGGGGAGCTTTCTTT
-	TRBV27	many	TRBJ2-1	CASSLYLPNNEQFF	TGTGCCAGCAGTTTATATTTGCCAAACAATGAGCAGTTCTTC
-	TRBV27	many	TRBJ2-6	CASSLGSSGANVLTF	TGTGCCAGCAGTTTGGGTAGTTCTGGGGCCAACGTCCTGACTTTC
TRBD2	TRBV6-2/TRBV6-3	many	TRBJ2-5	CASSYPPASGGARETQYF	TGTGCCAGCAGTTACCCTCCTGCTAGCGGGGGGGCAAGAGAGACCCAGTACTTC
-	TRBV20-1	many	TRBJ2-4	CSARGLAKNIQYF	TGCAGTGCTAGGGGACTAGCCAAAAACATTCAGTACTTC
TRBD2	TRBV15	many	TRBJ2-7	CATSRDGRTSGFYEQYF	TGTGCCACCAGCAGAGATGGGAGGACTAGCGGATTCTACGAGCAGTACTTC
-	TRBV4-1	-	TRBJ1-6	CASSQEALSSYNSPLHF	TGCGCCAGCAGCCAAGAGGCGCTGAGCTCCTATAATTCACCCCTCCACTTT
-	TRBV6-2/TRBV6-3	many	TRBJ2-1	CASSFPGLSTHNEQFF	TGTGCCAGCAGCTTCCCCGGACTCTCTACCCACAATGAGCAGTTCTTC
-	TRBV7-2	many	TRBJ1-2	CASSLDFGSGYTF	TGTGCCAGCAGCTTAGATTTCGGGAGTGGCTACACCTTC
-	TRBV4-3	many	TRBJ2-5	CASSRGIQETQYF	TGCGCCAGCAGCCGGGGGATCCAAGAGACCCAGTACTTC
-	TRBV11-2	many	TRBJ2-3	CASSLVVGRTDTQYF	TGTGCCAGCAGCTTAGTTGTCGGGCGCACAGATACGCAGTATTTT
-	TRBV5-1	many	TRBJ2-1	CASFGDSLGGQFF	TGCGCCAGCTTCGGGGACAGTTTGGGGGGGCAGTTCTTC
-	TRBV4-3	many	TRBJ2-7	CASSQVLRRGEQYF	TGCGCCAGCAGCCAAGTTCTTAGGCGGGGCGAGCAGTACTTC
-	TRBV9	many	TRBJ2-1	CASSVGASLSYNEQFF	TGTGCCAGCAGCGTAGGGGCTAGCCTCTCCTACAATGAGCAGTTCTTC
-	TRBV21-1	many	TRBJ2-1	CASSQQDVAYNEQFF	TGTGCCAGCAGCCAACAGGATGTTGCCTACAATGAGCAGTTCTTC
TRBD2	TRBV5-1	many	TRBJ2-3	CASSISSGPTTDTQYF	TGCGCCAGCAGCATATCTAGCGGGCCGACCACAGATACGCAGTATTTT
-	TRBV11-2	many	TRBJ2-5	CASSFWGTQYF	TGTGCCAGCAGCTTTTGGGGGACCCAGTACTTC
TRBD1	TRBV20-1	many	TRBJ1-6	CSARGGGYSPLHF	TGCAGTGCCAGGGGGGGGGGCTATTCACCCCTCCACTTT
-	TRBV20-1	many	TRBJ2-3	CSAGSGEYTDTQYF	TGCAGTGCTGGTAGCGGAGAGTACACAGATACGCAGTATTTT
-	TRBV5-5	many	TRBJ2-3	CASSLAAGTSTDTQYF	TGTGCCAGCAGCTTGGCGGCAGGGACTAGCACAGATACGCAGTATTTT
-	TRBV15	many	TRBJ2-2	CATSRGGGELFF	TGTGCCACCAGCAGGGGCGGAGGGGAGCTGTTTTTT
-	TRBV2	many	TRBJ2-4	CASSELANIQYF	TGTGCCAGCAGTGAACTAGCGAACATTCAGTACTTC
-	TRBV7-6	many	TRBJ1-6	CASSPSGPGSSYNSPLHF	TGTGCCAGCAGCCCATCCGGACCGGGAAGCTCCTATAATTCACCCCTCCACTTT
-	TRBV4-3	many	TRBJ1-6	CASSRVDSNSHLHF	TGCGCCAGCAGCCGAGTGGACAGTAATTCACACCTCCACTTT
TRBD2	TRBV4-3	many	TRBJ2-3	CASSQGGRGDTDTQYF	TGCGCCAGCAGCCAAGGGGGCCGGGGGGACACAGATACGCAGTATTTT
TRBD1	TRBV5-1	many	TRBJ2-5	CASSLTGGKQETQYF	TGCGCCAGCAGCTTGACAGGGGGGAAACAAGAGACCCAGTACTTC
TRBD2	TRBV12-3/TRBV12-4	many	TRBJ2-3	CASSLGVGGFTDTQYF	TGTGCCAGCAGCCTGGGGGTCGGGGGGTTCACAGATACGCAGTATTTT